The clone carrying this T cell receptor (beta chain) showed up many times. The antigen is undetermined. The junction departs from the called germline gene at one end, perhaps through a read error. The CDR3 contains 16 residues. CDR1 is MGHRA, CDR2 YSYEKL, per germline. The data were obtained in a study of early T cells in non-severe SARS-CoV-2 infection. Overall study context: Bulk RNA isolated from unsorted whole blood underwent sequencing; chains were not paired. Study-wide results and caveats: Anti-spike CD8 responses were favored in VDJdb matching, and private and CD4 specificities were missed.

In TCRdb, the 5' RACE reads were re-called with MiXCR into one record per CDR3 protein. The table includes fewer than 80,000 distinct CDR3 sequences, under 9.5% detected once. The chain has TRBV4-1 and TRBJ1-3, with D perhaps matching TRBD1 (5 bases). The sample consisted of whole blood. This clonotype was obtained from an adult who was a healthcare worker with PCR-confirmed SARS-CoV-2 infection or an uninfected control (not recorded which). The CDR3 bases are TGCGCCAGCAGTCCTTCGGGACCTTACTCTGAAAACACCATATATTTT. Amino acids: CASSPSGPYSENTIYF.